This TCR beta chain was captured by sequencing in a study of cytomegalovirus exposure and HLA in healthy donors. Study at large: When 350 to 500 donors were genotyped, about 81% of them were found to fall in the Caucasian-associated ancestry cluster. Study-wide results and limits: The study labeled 150 to 200 TCR beta chains cytomegalovirus-associated. CMV serostatus was the only recorded immune exposure for donors.

In regard to this clone: Its antigen is not identified.

Germline-derived CDR1 and CDR2 are SGHNT and YYREEE (reference sequence). This CDR3 region has 14 residues. Deletions cut 0 bases from V and 2 bases from J, with 8 bases between. The study ran its PCR with 60 Vbeta and 13 Jbeta primers. Assay used: immunoSEQ multiplex PCR; TCRdb lists only in-frame clones, some missing. The profile shows approximately 88,000 clones, approximately 77% of them singletons. This sequence originates from a man aged 25-40 years in good health and CMV-seronegative. The V call is TRBV5-4, the J call TRBJ1-2; D uncertain. What was sequenced was PBMCs. In DNA form, the CDR3 reads TGTGCCAGCAGCTTGGGAGGGCAGAACTATGGCTACACCTTC. Translated, it gives CASSLGGQNYGYTF.